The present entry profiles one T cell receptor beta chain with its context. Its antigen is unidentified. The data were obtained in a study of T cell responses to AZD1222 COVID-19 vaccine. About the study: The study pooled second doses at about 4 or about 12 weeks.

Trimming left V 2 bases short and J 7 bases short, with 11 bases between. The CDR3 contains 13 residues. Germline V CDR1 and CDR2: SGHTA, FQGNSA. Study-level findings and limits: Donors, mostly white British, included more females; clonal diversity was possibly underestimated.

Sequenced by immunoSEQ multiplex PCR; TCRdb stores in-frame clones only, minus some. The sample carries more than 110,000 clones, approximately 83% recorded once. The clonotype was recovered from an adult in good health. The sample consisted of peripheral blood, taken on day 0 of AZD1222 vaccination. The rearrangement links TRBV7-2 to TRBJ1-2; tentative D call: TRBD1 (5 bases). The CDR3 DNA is TGTGCCAGCAGCTTAAAGGGGATTAGTGGCTACACCTTC. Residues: CASSLKGISGYTF.